The 5 T cell receptor beta chains below come from one sample, sequenced in a study of cytomegalovirus exposure and HLA in healthy donors. Primers included in the PCR were 60 Vbeta and 13 Jbeta primers. The repertoire was sequenced with immunoSEQ multiplex PCR; TCRdb's copy has only in-frame clones and lacks some. The sample consists of about 130,000 clones, about 79% of them appearing once. Sequenced input: PBMCs. These receptors all stem from a woman between 18 and 29 years old in good health and CMV-seropositive.

This chain joins TRBV9 and TRBJ2-1; weak D call: TRBD2 (6 bases). Looked up from germline, CDR1 is SGDLS and CDR2 is YYNGEE. Trimming cost V 2 bases and J 2 bases, with 11 bases left between them. The CDR3 totals 15 residues. CDR3 nucleotide sequence: TGTGCCAGCAGCGTCGAAGCGGGCGCCTACAATGAGCAGTTCTTC. Residues: CASSVEAGAYNEQFF.

The chain is built from TRBV5-4 and TRBJ1-4; 7 bases fit TRBD1. The V gene end was trimmed by 3 bases and the J gene end by 7 bases; junction bases not matched to a gene: 9. The CDR3 covers 15 residues. Germline V gene lookup returns CDR1 SGHNT and CDR2 YYREEE (reference sequence). CDR3 sequence: CASSSVQGDGEKLFF. The CDR3 nucleotides read TGTGCCAGCAGCTCAGTCCAGGGGGATGGTGAAAAACTGTTTTTT.

This clone was detected only once. The genes are TRBV2 and TRBJ2-7, with a possible D match to TRBD1 (5 bases). The CDR3 covers 14 residues. The V and J ends lost 0 bases and 2 bases respectively, with 8 bases between them. CDR1 is SNHLY, CDR2 FYNNEI, per germline. The DNA of the CDR3 is TGTGCCAGCAGTGAAGCGGACACCGCCTACGAGCAGTACTTC. Protein sequence: CASSEADTAYEQYF.

This clone came up once. This chain joins TRBV29-1 and TRBJ2-2; 7 nucleotides align to TRBD2. Germline CDR1 SQVTM, CDR2 ANQGSEA. With 5 bases clipped from V and 3 bases from J, the junction kept 12 bases outside the gene matches. The CDR3 contains 16 residues. The chain's CDR3 is CSVRGVGGRDTGELFF. The DNA of the CDR3 is TGCAGCGTTCGGGGGGTAGGAGGACGGGACACCGGGGAGCTGTTTTTT.

This clone has just one count. J is TRBJ1-4 and V is TRBV2; D not resolved. Germline V gene sequence: CDR1 SNHLY, CDR2 FYNNEI. The CDR3 consists of 16 residues. Trimming shortened V by 7 bases and J by 0 bases, and 15 bases separated the two germline ends. CDR3 region: CASIAQSVATNEKLFF. The CDR3 DNA reads as TGTGCCAGCATCGCACAATCCGTTGCAACTAATGAAAAACTGTTTTTT.